One and the same sample provided the 30 T cell receptor beta chains below, sequenced in a study of control samples from healthy donors and cancer patients. TCRdb's table, derived via immunoSEQ multiplex PCR, lists solely in-frame clones and lacks some. Here the sample spans approximately 150,000 clones, around nine tenths being singletons. What was sequenced was blood. The receptor set was obtained from a man between 18 and 35 years old in good health.

The V and J genes are TRBV19 and TRBJ1-4, with D possibly being TRBD1 (6 bases). The CDR3 runs 12 residues. The V and J ends lost 6 bases and 7 bases respectively, with 9 bases between them. From germline, CDR1 is LNHDA and CDR2 SQIVND (reference sequence). CDR3 amino acids: CASRGGTEKLFF. Here the CDR3 DNA reads TGTGCCAGTAGAGGGGGAACTGAAAAACTGTTTTTT.

V usage is TRBV7-8 and J usage is TRBJ2-3, with a possible D match to TRBD1 (7 bases). The V gene's germline CDR1 is SGHVS and CDR2 FQNEAQ. The CDR3 covers 16 residues. V lost 5 bases and J lost 6, with 21 bases in between. For the CDR3, the DNA is TGTGCCAGCAGCGGGGACAGTTTGGAGGGGGCGGATACGCAGTATTTT. Protein product: CASSGDSLEGADTQYF.

As to this clone: Other DNA sequences in this sample translate to the same CDR3. V is TRBV5-1 and J is TRBJ2-3, with 11 bases lining up with TRBD2. CDR1 is SGHRS, CDR2 YFSETQ, per germline. V shed 1 base and J 3 bases; nucleotides not matched to a gene: 1. The CDR3 is made up of 15 amino acids. CDR3 sequence (DNA): TGCGCCAGCAGCTTGCTAGCGGGGGGAACAGATACGCAGTATTTT. This sequence encodes CASSLLAGGTDTQYF. Based on the CDR3 plus reference TRBV5-1 and TRBJ2-3, the full variable domain is KAGVTQTPRYLIKTRGQQVTLSCSPISGHRSVSWYQQTPGQGLQFLFEYFSETQRNKGNFPGRFSGRQFSNSRSEMNVSTLELGDSALYLCASSLLAGGTDTQYFGPGTRLTVL.

The J gene is TRBJ2-5, the V gene TRBV28, with D uncertain. The CDR3 consists of 14 residues. Germline CDR1 and CDR2: MDHEN and SYDVKM. V was shortened by 5 bases and J by 0 bases, with 10 bases between the two germline ends. The CDR3 DNA reads TGTGCCAGCAGTCCCACAGCGTACCAAGAGACCCAGTACTTC. Protein: CASSPTAYQETQYF.

About this clone itself: Other DNA sequences of this sample code for an identical CDR3. The CDR3 spells CASSLGQNSNQPQHF. The CDR3 bases are TGTGCCAGCTCACTTGGGCAGAATAGCAATCAGCCCCAGCATTTT. The V call is TRBV18, the J call TRBJ1-5; D not resolved. Germline V gives CDR1 KGHSH, CDR2 LQKENI. The germline V and J ends were trimmed by 4 bases and 0 bases, with 10 bases remaining between them. This CDR3 contains 15 residues. Together with reference TRBV18 and TRBJ1-5, the CDR3 gives the full variable domain: NAGVMQNPRHLVRRRGQEARLRCSPMKGHSHVYWYRQLPEEGLKFMVYLQKENIIDESGMPKERFSAEFPKEGPSILRIQQVVRGDSAAYFCASSLGQNSNQPQHFGDGTRLSIL.

The table lists this clone with a few counts. J is TRBJ1-2 and V is TRBV7-2; perhaps TRBD1 as D (6 bases). There are 14 residues in the CDR3. V was trimmed by 5 bases and J by 6 bases, leaving 16 bases between them. CDR1 and CDR2 from the germline V gene are SGHTA and FQGNSA. The CDR3, as DNA: TGTGCCAGCAGCCTCGGACGGGGGGCGAATGGCTACACCTTC. Translation gives CASSLGRGANGYTF. Filled out from reference TRBV7-2 and TRBJ1-2, the complete variable domain reads GAGVSQSPSNKVTEKGKDVELRCDPISGHTALYWYRQSLGQGLEFLIYFQGNSAPDKSGLPSDRFSAERTGGSVSTLTIQRTQQEDSAVYLCASSLGRGANGYTFGSGTRLTVV.

V usage is TRBV6-2 or TRBV6-3 and J usage is TRBJ2-5, with 7 nucleotides matching TRBD2. Germline values: CDR1 MNHEY, CDR2 SVGEGT. The V gene end was trimmed by 2 bases and the J gene end by 5 bases; junction bases not matched to a gene: 11. This CDR3 comprises 16 residues. Here the CDR3 DNA reads TGTGCCAGCAGTTACAGGGAGGGAGGCCAAATGGAGACCCAGTACTTC. This gives the protein CASSYREGGQMETQYF.

The rearrangement joins TRBV28 to TRBJ2-2, with 7 nucleotides matching TRBD2. The CDR3 has 16 residues. From germline, CDR1 is MDHEN and CDR2 SYDVKM. With 2 bases clipped from V and 3 bases from J, the junction kept 6 bases outside the gene matches. Here the CDR3 DNA reads TGTGCCAGCAGTTTAGAAGCGGGGTGGGACACCGGGGAGCTGTTTTTT. This sequence encodes CASSLEAGWDTGELFF.

This clone was found once. The rearrangement uses TRBV9 and TRBJ1-6, with TRBD1 matching over 9 bases. The CDR3 has 15 amino acids. The ends lost 2 bases at V and 9 bases at J; junction bases unmatched: 6. Germline values: CDR1 SGDLS, CDR2 YYNGEE. The CDR3: CASSVEQGARSPLHF. In nucleotides, the CDR3 is TGTGCCAGCAGCGTTGAACAGGGGGCTCGTTCACCCCTCCACTTT.

The CDR3 sequence is CASSLSDTQYF. Here the CDR3 DNA reads TGTGCCAGCAGCTTATCAGATACGCAGTATTTT. The chain is built from TRBV11-2 and TRBJ2-3; D is ambiguous. The CDR3 runs to 11 residues. Trimming took 2 bases from V and 4 from J, leaving 1 base between them. CDR1 and CDR2 from the germline V gene are SGHAT and FQNNGV.

V gene TRBV28 combines with J gene TRBJ1-5; 7 positions agree with TRBD1. CDR3 length: 12 residues. V shed 8 bases and J 6 bases; nucleotides not matched to a gene: 4. Germline CDR1 is MDHEN and CDR2 is SYDVKM. The CDR3 DNA follows: TGTGCCAGCTCAGACAGGGCTCAGCCCCAGCATTTT. Translated: CASSDRAQPQHF.

The genes are TRBV5-4 and TRBJ1-6, with unresolved D. CDR1 is SGHNT and CDR2 is YYREEE in the germline V gene (reference sequence). With 0 bases removed from V and 5 bases from J, the gap between germline ends came to 6 bases. The CDR3 runs to 14 residues. Written as DNA, the CDR3 is TGTGCCAGCAGCTTGGGGGGTAATAATTCACCCCTCCACTTT. Protein: CASSLGGNNSPLHF.

The chain couples TRBV5-1 to TRBJ2-7; D not resolved. The CDR3 covers 13 residues. V lost 0 bases and J lost 2, with 6 bases in between. Germline V gene lookup returns CDR1 SGHRS and CDR2 YFSETQ. The CDR3 region is CASSLVGPYEQYF. CDR3 nucleotide sequence: TGCGCCAGCAGCTTGGTTGGGCCCTACGAGCAGTACTTC.

The rearrangement joins TRBV11-2 to TRBJ2-5; no definite D call. This CDR3 is built from 13 residues. From germline, CDR1 is SGHAT and CDR2 FQNNGV. Trimming took 5 bases from V and 2 from J, leaving 9 bases between them. The CDR3 is CASSRRSQETQYF. The CDR3, as DNA: TGTGCCAGCAGCCGGCGGAGTCAAGAGACCCAGTACTTC.

As for this clone: Germline is not matched at one junction end, which may reflect a read error. The genes are TRBV5-1 and TRBJ1-2; 7 bases agree with TRBD1. This CDR3 spans 16 amino acids. Germline CDR1 and CDR2: SGHRS and YFSETQ. The CDR3 reads CASTLGTASNNYDYTF. The DNA for the CDR3 is TGCGCCAGCACCTTGGGGACAGCCTCAAATAACTATGACTACACCTTC.

This CDR3 is CASSTGGDEQYF. The CDR3 DNA reads as TGTGCCAGTAGTACAGGGGGGGACGAGCAGTACTTC. The chain has TRBV19 and TRBJ2-7; D may be TRBD1 or TRBD2 (7 bases each). The germline V and J ends were trimmed by 4 bases and 5 bases, with 9 bases remaining between them. The CDR3 extends over 12 amino acids. Per the germline V gene, CDR1 is LNHDA and CDR2 is SQIVND (reference sequence).

V and J are TRBV30 and TRBJ2-7, with 7 bases that match TRBD1. Per germline, CDR1 GTSNPN and CDR2 SVGIG (reference sequence). The length of the CDR3 is 13 residues. V trimming: 8 bases; J trimming: 2 bases; junction bases outside the gene matches: 9. The CDR3 DNA reads TGTGCCGGAAAGACAGGGCCTCCCTACGAGCAGTACTTC. It yields the protein CAGKTGPPYEQYF.

The genes are TRBV9 and TRBJ1-3; 7 nucleotides match TRBD1. CDR3 length equals 17 residues. J was trimmed by 2 bases and V by 3 bases; bases with no gene match: 11. Germline V gene sequence: CDR1 SGDLS, CDR2 YYNGEE. CDR3: CASSARDSQTTGNTIYF. The CDR3 nucleotides read TGTGCCAGCAGCGCCCGGGACAGTCAAACCACTGGAAACACCATATATTTT.

J is TRBJ1-4 and V is TRBV27; tentative D call: TRBD1 (6 bases). Germline values: CDR1 MNHEY, CDR2 SMNVEV (reference sequence). CDR3 length equals 15 residues. Trimming took off 3 bases at V and 8 bases at J, with 16 bases between the two ends. CDR3 nucleotide sequence: TGTGCCAGCAGTTTTAGGGCAGGGGTTCAAGAAAAACTGTTTTTT. As protein: CASSFRAGVQEKLFF. Full variable domain (remainder filled in from reference TRBV27 and TRBJ1-4): EAQVTQNPRYLITVTGKKLTVTCSQNMNHEYMSWYRQDPGLGLRQIYYSMNVEVTDKGDVPEGYKVSRKEKRNFPLILESPSPNQTSLYFCASSFRAGVQEKLFFGSGTQLSVL.

As for this clone: The identical CDR3 is also encoded by other nucleotide sequences in the sample. This chain uses TRBV11-2 with TRBJ2-5; TRBD1 agrees at 7 bases. The germline gives CDR1 SGHAT, CDR2 FQNNGV. V gave up 1 base and J gave up 2 bases; unmatched junction bases: 1. The CDR3 covers 14 residues. CDR3 protein: CASSLGQGQETQYF. The CDR3 DNA is TGTGCCAGCAGCTTAGGACAGGGTCAAGAGACCCAGTACTTC.

This clone was counted a few times. The chain combines TRBV5-1 with TRBJ1-4; TRBD1 matches at 9 bases. The CDR3 has 15 residues. Trimming removed 5 bases from V and 8 bases from J; junction bases left unmatched: 10. Germline V CDR1 and CDR2: SGHRS, YFSETQ. DNA of the CDR3: TGCGCCAGCAGAAGAGAGGGACAGGGTCAGGAAAAACTGTTTTTT. This translates into CASRREGQGQEKLFF.

This clone appeared once. The CDR3: CASSFGVYEQYF. The CDR3 DNA is TGTGCCAGCAGTTTCGGAGTCTACGAGCAGTACTTC. This sequence joins TRBV28 and TRBJ2-7; D is uncertain. Trimming cost V 3 bases and J 3 bases, with 6 bases left between them. Germline V gene sequence: CDR1 MDHEN, CDR2 SYDVKM. This CDR3 region has 12 residues. Supplemented by reference TRBV28 and TRBJ2-7, the full variable domain reads DVKVTQSSRYLVKRTGEKVFLECVQDMDHENMFWYRQDPGLGLRLIYFSYDVKMKEKGDIPEGYSVSREKKERFSLILESASTNQTSMYLCASSFGVYEQYFGPGTRLTVT.

V gene TRBV6-5 combines with J gene TRBJ2-7; 8 nucleotides align to TRBD1. The CDR3 covers 14 residues. The germline V gene has CDR1 MNHEY and CDR2 SVGAGI. The V and J ends lost 5 bases and 1 base, in that order; junction bases with no gene match: 4. CDR3 sequence (DNA): TGTGCCAGCAGTCAGGGACAGGCTTCCTACGAGCAGTACTTC. It yields the protein CASSQGQASYEQYF.

This clone was seen a handful of times. The CDR3 here is CAISEQPGQGSLSYGYTF. The CDR3, as DNA: TGTGCCATCAGTGAACAGCCGGGACAGGGGTCCCTAAGCTATGGCTACACCTTC. The V and J genes are TRBV10-3 and TRBJ1-2; TRBD1 matches at 10 bases. The CDR3 contains 18 residues. After removal of 3 bases from V and 4 bases from J, the junction contained 14 bases not matched to a gene. The germline V gene has CDR1 ENHRY and CDR2 SYGVKD.

The chain carries TRBV30 and TRBJ2-5; TRBD2 matches 7 bases. This CDR3 region has 15 residues. After removal of 1 base from V and 2 bases from J, the junction contained 7 bases not matched to a gene. Germline-derived CDR1 and CDR2 are GTSNPN and SVGIG (reference sequence). This chain's CDR3 is CAWSALGLSQETQYF. In DNA, the CDR3 is TGTGCCTGGAGTGCCTTGGGACTATCACAAGAGACCCAGTACTTC.

This clone is labeled medium-sized. V and J are TRBV19 and TRBJ2-7; 10 bases align to TRBD1. Per the germline V gene, CDR1 is LNHDA and CDR2 is SQIVND (reference sequence). V trimming: 7 bases; J trimming: 4 bases; junction bases outside the gene matches: 4. The CDR3 has 13 amino acids. CDR3 coding DNA: TGTGCCAGTAAGGGGACAGGGGAATACGAGCAGTACTTC. Protein sequence: CASKGTGEYEQYF.

The CDR3 DNA reads TGTGCCAGCAGCTTTGATCAGGAGACCCAGTACTTC. Protein product: CASSFDQETQYF. This rearrangement joins TRBV7-3 to TRBJ2-5; no clear D. Germline CDR1 SGHTA, CDR2 FQGTGA. The V end was cut by 3 bases, the J end by 5 bases, with 7 bases between. The CDR3 runs 12 residues.

The chain employs TRBV27 and TRBJ2-3, with D hard to call. The CDR3 is 13 amino acids. Germline V CDR1 and CDR2: MNHEY, SMNVEV (reference sequence). V was pared by 0 bases and J by 3 bases, with 4 bases between. CDR3 in DNA: TGTGCCAGCAGTTTATCGACGACAGATACGCAGTATTTT. It codes for CASSLSTTDTQYF.

The CDR3 bases are TGTGCCAGCAGCTCCGACGCAGGGGTCAATGAGCAGTTCTTC. Translated: CASSSDAGVNEQFF. V usage is TRBV6-4 and J usage is TRBJ2-1; possibly TRBD1 for D (6 bases). Germline V gene lookup returns CDR1 MRHNA and CDR2 SNTAGT. V lost 6 bases, J lost 6 bases, and 15 bases lay in between. This CDR3 is built from 14 residues.

The rearrangement joins TRBV11-2 to TRBJ2-3; TRBD2 agrees at 10 bases. The CDR3 runs 16 residues. The V and J ends lost 5 bases and 5 bases, in that order; junction bases with no gene match: 10. The V gene's germline CDR1 is SGHAT and CDR2 FQNNGV. The CDR3 region is CASSVVAGGTRDTQYF. In DNA form, the CDR3 reads TGTGCCAGCAGCGTCGTAGCGGGGGGCACCCGAGATACGCAGTATTTT.